This T cell receptor (beta chain) was sequenced during a study of OX40 agonist ivuxolimab in advanced cancers. Study overall: Enrolled patients in dose escalation had cancers that were hepatocellular carcinoma, melanoma, renal cell or head and neck cancer. Patients were under 90% male with ages roughly 20 to 80, mean about 60.

Patients were excluded for autoimmune disease history or systemic immunosuppression. Method: immunoSEQ multiplex PCR; TCRdb's copy keeps in-frame clones and lacks some. The repertoire holds about 90,000 clones, with around 90% as singletons. The CDR3 sequence is 16 residues long. The V and J ends lost 0 bases and 0 bases respectively, with 10 bases between them. Germline CDR1 SGHRS, CDR2 YFSETQ. Study findings and constraints: Doses of 0.1 to 3.0 mg/kg were accompanied by clonal expansion of CD4+ and CD8+ blood T cells by week 6.

Notes on this clone: Its target is unknown.

The starting material was CD4+ or CD8+ T cells sorted from blood, obtained in a trial of the OX40 agonist ivuxolimab. The chain joins TRBV5-1 to TRBJ1-3; D remains ambiguous. This clonotype was sampled from an adult with an advanced solid tumor such as melanoma, head and neck, liver or kidney cancer. The CDR3 protein is CASSLEHQSSGNTIYF. The DNA of the CDR3 is TGCGCCAGCAGCTTGGAACATCAGAGCTCTGGAAACACCATATATTTT.